The 11 T cell receptor beta chains below were found in one sample sequenced in a study of technical replicates of blood from a few donors. This table comes from immunoSEQ multiplex PCR, and its TCRdb copy is limited to in-frame clones, with some not included. The repertoire holds tens of thousands of clones, with about 95% as singletons. Sample: PBMCs. The receptors shown here come from a human donor in good health. Some clones in this sample may be carry-over from other donors' samples.

This chain joins TRBV5-1 and TRBJ2-3; 9 nucleotides match TRBD2. V shed 3 bases, J shed 4 bases, and the junction held 18 bases outside the gene matches. The V gene's germline CDR1 is SGHRS and CDR2 YFSETQ. This CDR3 has 19 residues. The CDR3 sequence is CASSYRGSVVAGESDTQYF. The CDR3 nucleotides read TGCGCCAGCAGCTACAGGGGCTCCGTAGTAGCGGGAGAATCAGATACGCAGTATTTT.

This clone was counted many times. The rearrangement links TRBV2 to TRBJ1-2; the D gene is possibly TRBD1 (5 bases). The germline gives CDR1 SNHLY, CDR2 FYNNEI. The CDR3 covers 14 residues. The ends were cut back, 10 bases at V and 0 bases at J, with 15 bases in the middle. DNA for the CDR3: TGTGCCACCAAACAGGAGATAACTAACTATGGCTACACCTTC. This encodes CATKQEITNYGYTF. Drawing the rest from reference TRBV2 and TRBJ1-2, the complete variable domain is EPEVTQTPSHQVTQMGQEVILRCVPISNHLYFYWYRQILGQKVEFLVSFYNNEISEKSEIFDDQFSVERPDGSNFTLKIRSTKLEDSAMYFCATKQEITNYGYTFGSGTRLTVV.

The rearrangement links TRBV6-5 to TRBJ2-1; 10 positions agree with TRBD1. V lost 6 bases to trimming and J lost 7 bases; unmatched junction nucleotides: 9. The CDR3 has 15 residues. Germline V gives CDR1 MNHEY, CDR2 SVGAGI. The CDR3 protein is CASSLRDRGSNEQFF. As DNA, the CDR3 is TGTGCCAGCAGCCTCCGGGACAGGGGTTCGAATGAGCAGTTCTTC.

This clone showed up just once. The chain joins TRBV9 to TRBJ2-7; 10 bases match TRBD2. CDR3 length: 16 amino acids. Germline V CDR1 and CDR2: SGDLS, YYNGEE. Germline trimming cut 4 bases from V and 2 bases from J; bases unmatched to any gene: 9. CDR3 coding DNA: TGTGCCAGCAGCAGGGCAAGCGGGGGGGCGGCCTACGAGCAGTACTTC. This gives the protein CASSRASGGAAYEQYF.

The chain recombines TRBV7-3 with TRBJ2-5; 7 bases match TRBD1. Germline trimming cut 2 bases from V and 5 bases from J; bases unmatched to any gene: 8. Germline V gives CDR1 SGHTA, CDR2 FQGTGA. The CDR3 has 15 residues. The CDR3 nucleotides read TGTGCCAGCAGCTTACGGGAAGGGACAGAGGAGACCCAGTACTTC. As protein: CASSLREGTEETQYF.

This sequence joins TRBV18 and TRBJ1-2; no definite D call. CDR1 and CDR2 from the germline V gene are KGHSH and LQKENI. The CDR3 covers 15 residues. V lost 3 bases and J 2 bases, leaving 13 bases between the germline ends. The CDR3 DNA sequence: TGTGCCAGCTCACCTCAAGACTTAACAAACTATGGCTACACCTTC. The encoded protein is CASSPQDLTNYGYTF.

The chain combines TRBV12-5 with TRBJ1-1, with a tentative D call TRBD1 (6 bases). The length of the CDR3 is 14 residues. V lost 6 bases, J lost 5 bases, and 16 bases lay in between. Germline V lookup: CDR1 LGHNT, CDR2 FRNRAP. The CDR3 sequence: CASGAGGAWTEAFF. The CDR3 region has the DNA TGTGCTAGTGGGGCGGGGGGGGCTTGGACTGAAGCTTTCTTT.

The table lists this clone with a few counts. The V and J genes are TRBV29-1 and TRBJ2-4; 7 bases map to TRBD2. The trim removed 7 bases at V and 5 bases at J, leaving 5 bases unmatched. CDR1 is SQVTM and CDR2 is ANQGSEA in the germline V gene. The CDR3 sequence is 12 residues long. In DNA form, the CDR3 reads TGCAGCGCGTCCCTAGCGGAAAACATTCAGTACTTC. This codes for CSASLAENIQYF.

This clone has just one count. J is TRBJ1-2 and V is TRBV5-6; possible D gene TRBD1, 6 bases. The CDR3 has 15 residues. Germline V gene data show CDR1 as SGHDT and CDR2 as YYEEEE. Trimming cost V 1 base and J 5 bases, with 15 bases left between them. The CDR3 coding sequence is TGTGCCAGCAGCTTGCGGGCAGGGGATGGGTATGGCTACACCTTC. It is translated as CASSLRAGDGYGYTF.

This chain links TRBV6-1 with TRBJ2-6; 8 bases are shared with TRBD1. The V segment lost 5 bases and the J segment 2 bases; nucleotides outside the gene matches: 8. Germline lookup yields CDR1 MNHNS and CDR2 SASEGT. The CDR3 extends over 17 amino acids. CDR3 protein: CASSQGWTGTGANVLTF. The CDR3, as DNA: TGTGCCAGCAGTCAAGGGTGGACAGGGACTGGGGCCAACGTCCTGACTTTC.

The rearrangement links TRBV10-1 to TRBJ1-3, with D hard to call. Germline loops: CDR1 WNHNN, CDR2 SYGVQD (reference sequence). V lost 0 bases and J 6 bases, leaving 9 bases between the germline ends. CDR3 length equals 14 residues. The CDR3 bases are TGCGCCAGCAGTGAGTCGAGGCAGCCAAACACCATATATTTT. Protein: CASSESRQPNTIYF.